These T cell receptor beta chains were read from a single sample in a study of T cell responses to AZD1222 COVID-19 vaccine. Produced via immunoSEQ multiplex PCR; TCRdb's table is partial and in-frame only. The sample shows around 110,000 clones, more than 75% of them seen only once. The source was peripheral blood, collected on day 0 of AZD1222 vaccination. The receptors originated from an adult in good health. The CDR3 runs from the conserved cysteine through the conserved F or W. The size of a clone is reported for some rows only, either as once, few or many, or as a class for expanded clones.

J | size | V | CDR3
TRBJ1-1 | - | TRBV23-1 | CASRIRQGSTTEAFF
TRBJ1-4 | - | TRBV5-1 | CASSLGRNNEKLFF
TRBJ1-1 | - | TRBV18 | CASSSGTENTEAFF
TRBJ1-5 | - | TRBV5-1 | CASSSGPNQPQHF
TRBJ1-4 | - | TRBV29-1 | CSVEVEGVGTEKLFF
TRBJ1-1 | - | TRBV7-2 | CASSLPGGSGTEAFF
TRBJ1-1 | once | TRBV6-5 | CASSYPGQGGTAFF
TRBJ2-7 | - | TRBV10-3 | CAISDGETASYEQYF
TRBJ1-2 | - | TRBV3-1/TRBV3-2 | CASSQDGGSRTYGYTF
TRBJ2-6 | - | TRBV5-1 | CASSLAESGANVLTF
TRBJ1-1 | - | TRBV7-9 | CASSLKGAREAFF
TRBJ1-4 | - | TRBV16 | CASSQWAEKLFF
TRBJ1-5 | - | TRBV5-1 | CASFQPQHF
TRBJ2-2 | once | TRBV11-3 | CASSFSGGSGELFF